One and the same sample provided the 10 T cell receptor beta chains below, sequenced in a study of blood T cells in healthy people across ages. The authors ran a second PCR of roughly 6 to 12 cycles using a sample-barcoded 5' primer and a J-beta primer mix. TCRdb reprocessed the 5' RACE reads with MiXCR, giving one entry per CDR3 protein. Of hundreds of thousands of distinct CDR3 sequences listed, roughly 43% are singletons. Specimen: blood. The receptors here all came from a man under 40 in good health.

The chain uses TRBV6-6 and TRBJ2-7, with D uncertain. The CDR3 runs 15 residues. CDR1 MNHNY and CDR2 SVGAGI come from the germline V gene (reference sequence). Between the trimmed V and J ends, which lost 2 bases and 0 bases, there was a span of 11 bases. CDR3 bases: TGTGCCAGCAGTTACCGCGGTGACCGCTCCTACGAGCAGTACTTC. Its protein product is CASSYRGDRSYEQYF.

This chain connects TRBV5-6 to TRBJ2-2, with a tentative D call TRBD2 (5 bases). Between the trimmed V and J ends, which lost 2 bases and 3 bases, there was a span of 11 bases. From germline, CDR1 is SGHDT and CDR2 YYEEEE. This CDR3 contains 15 residues. The CDR3 nucleotides are TGTGCCAGCAGCTTAAGAGGGCGGTACACCGGGGAGCTGTTTTTT. This encodes CASSLRGRYTGELFF.

This sequence joins TRBV12-3 or TRBV12-4 and TRBJ2-7; D is ambiguous. The length of the CDR3 is 14 residues. V was pared by 1 base and J by 2 bases, with 9 bases between. The DNA of the CDR3 is TGTGCCAGCAGTTTAGGCCTGATAACCTACGAGCAGTACTTC. This encodes CASSLGLITYEQYF.

The rearrangement joins TRBV2 to TRBJ2-1; D is uncertain. The J call could be wrong; TRBJ2-7 is a better fit for the DNA end. This CDR3 has 15 residues. Germline assignment: CDR1 SNHLY and CDR2 FYNNEI. In nucleotides, the CDR3 is TGTGCCAGCACCTCGTTGGTTCCCTCCTACAATGAGCAGTACTTC. This gives the protein CASTSLVPSYNEQYF.

This clonotype was recorded a few times. The genes are TRBV28 and TRBJ1-1, with D uncertain. The CDR3 length is 13 residues. Trimming stripped 8 bases from V and 2 bases from J, with 12 bases between. In germline, CDR1 is MDHEN, CDR2 SYDVKM. The CDR3 bases are TGTGCCAGCTGGGTCCGGGTCAACACTGAAGCTTTCTTT. Its protein is CASWVRVNTEAFF.

This clonotype has a single count. The chain recombines TRBV6-6 with TRBJ2-6; 10 bases are shared with TRBD2. The CDR3 has 17 residues. V was clipped by 2 bases and J by 2 bases; unmatched bases: 3. The germline gives CDR1 MNHNY, CDR2 SVGAGI (reference sequence). The CDR3, as DNA: TGTGCCAGCAGTTACCGGCTAGCGGGGGCTGGGGCCAACGTCCTGACTTTC. This sequence encodes CASSYRLAGAGANVLTF.

The genes are TRBV6-6 and TRBJ2-7; D uncertain. The germline CDR1 and CDR2 sequences are MNHNY and SVGAGI (reference sequence). V was clipped by 2 bases and J by 0 bases, with 5 bases between them. The CDR3 runs to 13 residues. As DNA, the CDR3 is TGTGCCAGCAGTTACATGAGCTCCTACGAGCAGTACTTC. Translation gives CASSYMSSYEQYF.

CDR3 DNA: TGCGCCAGCAGCCCGGTATCGGGAGAGGTGGAGACCCAGTACTTC. This translates into CASSPVSGEVETQYF. The chain employs TRBV5-1 and TRBJ2-5; possibly TRBD2 for D (6 bases). V lost 4 bases, J lost 5 bases, and 18 bases lay in between. Per germline, CDR1 SGHRS and CDR2 YFSETQ. The CDR3 is 15 amino acids.

This clonotype turned up a few times. CDR3 residues: CASSQEGEYEQYF. In DNA form, the CDR3 reads TGTGCCAGCAGCCAAGAAGGGGAATACGAGCAGTACTTC. This rearrangement joins TRBV4-2 to TRBJ2-7; D may be TRBD1 (5 bases). Per the germline V gene, CDR1 is LGHNA and CDR2 is YNFKEQ. Trimming shortened V by 0 bases and J by 4 bases, and 7 bases separated the two germline ends. This CDR3 is built from 13 residues.

About this clonotype: The germline gene is not matched at one end of the junction; a read error may be the cause. The V call is TRBV5-1, the J call TRBJ2-1; 9 bases agree with TRBD2. Germline values: CDR1 SGHRS, CDR2 YFSETQ. This CDR3 region has 18 residues. Here the CDR3 reads CTSSLRSGGPPSYNEQFF. The CDR3 nucleotides read TGCACCAGCAGCTTGAGGAGCGGGGGGCCTCCCTCCTACAATGAGCAGTTCTTC.